The clone carrying this TCR beta chain has only a few counts. One junction end does not reproduce the germline sequence, and a read error may be involved. This entry comes from a study of neurological immune-mediated disorders. This CDR3 has 13 amino acids. Germline CDR1 DFQATT, CDR2 SNEGSKA (reference sequence). TCRdb processed the 5' RACE reads anew with MiXCR; each CDR3 protein has one entry. The repertoire holds around 30,000 distinct CDR3 sequences, approximately 2.7% seen once, with about 2.3% in the top ten. The material sequenced was PBMCs. The rearrangement joins TRBV20-1 to TRBJ1-5, with 7 bases aligning to TRBD1. The origin of this receptor is a woman in her forties or fifties with multiple sclerosis. Here the CDR3 reads CSATTGAGQPQNF. The CDR3 nucleotides are TGCAGTGCTACCACAGGGGCCGGTCAGCCCCAGAATTTT.